The following is a TCR beta chain sequence with its context. The antigen remains unidentified. Clones were read by immunoSEQ multiplex PCR, and TCRdb kept only the in-frame ones, dropping some. The sample shows over 55,000 clones, about four fifths of them seen only once. The source of the sample is a study of a mutant IDH1 vaccine in newly diagnosed glioma. About the research overall: With temozolomide cycles, or 4-6 weeks after radiotherapy alone, vaccination was started. Previous care, which was radiotherapy, temozolomide, or both, most often involved both.

V was cut by 6 bases and J by 5 bases, with 20 bases left in between. The CDR3 consists of 16 residues. The germline V gene has CDR1 MNHEY and CDR2 SMNVEV (reference sequence). Study outcomes and limitations: Top-clonotype changes in peripheral T cells seemed unrelated to pseudoprogression.

Described time point: week 35, safety follow-up. One vaccine dose held 300 ug of mutant IDH1 20-mer peptide and came with topical imiquimod. Eight vaccinations were given in weeks 1, 3, 5, 7, 11, 15, 19 and 23. Source: PBMCs, taken from a glioma patient whose treatment included an IDH1 peptide vaccine. The rearrangement uses TRBV27 and TRBJ2-1; D is undetermined. The TCR comes from a man aged 40-55 years with glioma. CDR3 bases: TGTGCCAGCAGCCTTATGGCATTTATCGCGGACAATGAGCAGTTCTTC. It codes for CASSLMAFIADNEQFF.